This T cell receptor (beta chain) was obtained from a study of T cells in localized non-small cell lung cancer. Sequencing used immunoSEQ multiplex PCR; TCRdb keeps in-frame clones, though not all of them. The sample holds about 33,000 clones, about four fifths seen once. Trimming cost V 3 bases and J 4 bases, with 8 bases left between them. Germline V CDR1 and CDR2: SEHNR, FQNEAQ (reference sequence). This CDR3 is 13 amino acids long. About this clone: The antigen is undetermined.

General observations from the study: Compared with tumor, uninvolved adjacent lung displayed greater T cell clonality, ranking highest overall. Longer overall survival was seen with higher T cell density measured in blood.

The chain is built from TRBV7-9 and TRBJ2-3; unclear D gene. The sequence was collected from a male donor older than 55 with stage III squamous cell lung carcinoma. The sequencing used peripheral blood, collected before any cancer treatment. The CDR3: CASSFDPPDTQYF. For the CDR3, the DNA is TGTGCCAGCAGCTTTGACCCCCCAGATACGCAGTATTTT.